This TCR beta chain was sequenced for a study of cytomegalovirus exposure and HLA in healthy donors. Regarding the study as a whole: Rarity marked most TCR sequences, yet some public TCRs occurred in many donors.

These donors were members of the roughly 130-subject validation cohort, a group separate from the approximately 700-subject first cohort. This clone turned up a few times. Its antigen remains unidentified. CDR3 length: 10 amino acids. V dropped 8 bases and J dropped 7 bases, with 8 bases sitting between them. The V gene's germline CDR1 is MRHNA and CDR2 SNTAGT. Method: immunoSEQ multiplex PCR; TCRdb's copy keeps in-frame clones and lacks some. This sample has about 200,000 clones, with around 80% found just once. This clonotype was sampled from a woman under 40 in good health and CMV-seronegative. Material for sequencing was PBMCs. V gene TRBV6-4 combines with J gene TRBJ1-1; D unresolved. DNA of the CDR3: TGTGCCAGCTCCGGGGTTGAAGCTTTCTTT. It yields the protein CASSGVEAFF.